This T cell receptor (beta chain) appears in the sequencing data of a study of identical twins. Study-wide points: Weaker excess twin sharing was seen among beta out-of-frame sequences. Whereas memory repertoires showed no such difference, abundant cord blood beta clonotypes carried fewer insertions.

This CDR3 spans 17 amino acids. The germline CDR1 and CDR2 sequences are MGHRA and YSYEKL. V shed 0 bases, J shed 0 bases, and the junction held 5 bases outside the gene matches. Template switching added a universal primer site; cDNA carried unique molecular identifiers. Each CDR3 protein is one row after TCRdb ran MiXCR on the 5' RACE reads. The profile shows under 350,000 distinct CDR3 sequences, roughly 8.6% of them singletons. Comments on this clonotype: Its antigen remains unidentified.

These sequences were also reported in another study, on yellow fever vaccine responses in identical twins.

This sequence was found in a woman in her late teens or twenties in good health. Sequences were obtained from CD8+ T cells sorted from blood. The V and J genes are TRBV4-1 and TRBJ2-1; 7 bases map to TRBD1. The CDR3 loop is CASSQEVGGDSYNEQFF. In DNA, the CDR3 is TGCGCCAGCAGCCAAGAAGTAGGGGGCGACTCCTACAATGAGCAGTTCTTC.